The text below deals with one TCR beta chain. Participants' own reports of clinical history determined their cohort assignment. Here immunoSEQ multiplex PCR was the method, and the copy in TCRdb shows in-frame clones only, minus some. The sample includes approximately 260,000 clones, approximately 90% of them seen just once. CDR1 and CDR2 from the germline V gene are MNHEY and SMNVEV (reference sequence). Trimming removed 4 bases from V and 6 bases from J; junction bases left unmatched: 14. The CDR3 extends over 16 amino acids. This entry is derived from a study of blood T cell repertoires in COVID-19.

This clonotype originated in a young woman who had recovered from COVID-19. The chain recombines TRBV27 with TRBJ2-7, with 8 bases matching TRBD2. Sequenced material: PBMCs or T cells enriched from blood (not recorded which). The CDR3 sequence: CASSSRTSWVASEQYF. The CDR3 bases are TGTGCCAGCAGTTCGAGGACTAGCTGGGTAGCATCCGAGCAGTACTTC.